Following are 11 T cell receptor beta chains from one sample sequenced in a study of identical twins. Each CDR3 protein gets one entry after TCRdb re-called the 5' RACE reads with MiXCR. The sample lists 200,000 to 300,000 distinct CDR3 sequences, roughly a tenth occurring once. Sample: memory T cells sorted from blood. Every receptor here comes from a man in his forties or fifties in good health.

CDR3 sequence reads: CSAPQGPGGANVLTF. The CDR3 region has the DNA TGCAGCGCCCCACAGGGCCCAGGGGGGGCCAACGTCCTGACTTTC. V is TRBV20-1 and J is TRBJ2-6; D possibly corresponds to TRBD1 (6 bases). The CDR3 spans 15 residues. CDR1 is DFQATT, CDR2 SNEGSKA, per germline (reference sequence).

In the case of this clonotype: One junction end does not reproduce the germline sequence, and a read error may be involved. V usage is TRBV9 and J usage is TRBJ2-7; D remains unclear. CDR3 length: 13 residues. Germline lookup yields CDR1 SGDLS and CDR2 YYNGEE. The DNA of the CDR3 is TGTGCCAGCAGCCCGACGAGCTCCTACGAGCAGTGCTTC. This sequence encodes CASSPTSSYEQCF.

In its sample, this clonotype was seen many times. The chain recombines TRBV19 with TRBJ2-1; D not resolved. In germline, CDR1 is LNHDA, CDR2 SQIVND (reference sequence). This CDR3 contains 14 residues. V lost 4 bases to trimming and J lost 10 bases, with 17 bases between them. The CDR3 sequence: CASSTVLGYQEQFF. DNA of the CDR3: TGTGCCAGTAGTACTGTTCTTGGGTACCAGGAGCAGTTCTTC.

This clonotype was seen only a few times. CDR3 loop: CASSHRATSGGARGELFF. The CDR3 bases are TGCGCCAGCAGCCATCGGGCGACTAGCGGGGGGGCTCGTGGGGAGCTGTTTTTT. This rearrangement joins TRBV4-1 to TRBJ2-2; 14 positions match TRBD2. Germline CDR1 MGHRA, CDR2 YSYEKL. With V trimmed by 3 bases and J by 8 bases, 11 bases remained unmatched. The CDR3 is 18 amino acids.

Only a few counts were recorded for this clonotype. The V call is TRBV20-1, the J call TRBJ2-1; 13 bases align to TRBD2. The length of the CDR3 is 15 residues. J was trimmed by 9 bases and V by 6 bases; bases with no gene match: 11. Looked up from germline, CDR1 is DFQATT and CDR2 is SNEGSKA (reference sequence). The CDR3 is CSATKRTSGRSEQFF. The CDR3 DNA is TGCAGTGCAACAAAGAGGACTAGCGGGAGATCTGAGCAGTTCTTC.

This clonotype was recorded a few times. This chain uses TRBV15 with TRBJ2-5; 8 nucleotides match TRBD2. V shed 1 base, J shed 5 bases, and the junction held 9 bases outside the gene matches. The CDR3 length is 16 residues. Per the germline V gene, CDR1 is LNHNV and CDR2 is YYDKDF (reference sequence). The CDR3 nucleotides are TGTGCCACCAGCAGAGTAAGAGCGGGAGAGGGTGAGACCCAGTACTTC. Protein product: CATSRVRAGEGETQYF. Full variable domain (rest looked up from reference TRBV15 and TRBJ2-5): DAMVIQNPRYQVTQFGKPVTLSCSQTLNHNVMYWYQQKSSQAPKLLFHYYDKDFNNEADTPDNFQSRRPNTSFCFLDIRSPGLGDTAMYLCATSRVRAGEGETQYFGPGTRLLVL.

There are many counts of this clonotype. V and J are TRBV6-5 and TRBJ2-1; maybe TRBD1 (5 bases). Germline CDR1 and CDR2: MNHEY and SVGAGI. The V end was cut by 4 bases, the J end by 0 bases, with 7 bases between. The CDR3 consists of 14 residues. In nucleotides, the CDR3 is TGTGCCAGCAGTTCCCAGGGCTCCTACAATGAGCAGTTCTTC. Protein: CASSSQGSYNEQFF.

This clonotype was counted a few times. The CDR3: CASSPVWGANQPQHF. The DNA of the CDR3 is TGCGCCAGCAGCCCCGTTTGGGGGGCCAATCAGCCCCAGCATTTT. The rearrangement joins TRBV4-1 to TRBJ1-5, with a tentative D call TRBD1 (6 bases). The CDR3 spans 15 residues. Germline loops: CDR1 MGHRA, CDR2 YSYEKL. Trimming cost V 4 bases and J 3 bases, with 13 bases left between them.

The chain has TRBV3-1 and TRBJ2-1; 10 nucleotides line up with TRBD2. This CDR3 has 16 amino acids. The germline V gene encodes CDR1 LGHDT and CDR2 YNNKEL (reference sequence). Trimming removed 1 base from V and 3 bases from J; junction bases left unmatched: 3. DNA of the CDR3: TGTGCCAGCAGCCAAGGTCAGCGGGGGGGCTACAATGAGCAGTTCTTC. This codes for CASSQGQRGGYNEQFF.

This clonotype came up many times. V gene TRBV28 combines with J gene TRBJ2-3; either TRBD1 or TRBD2 may fit D (6 bases each). CDR3 length: 15 amino acids. Between the trimmed V and J ends, which lost 7 bases and 3 bases, there was a span of 17 bases. Germline CDR1 reads MDHEN; CDR2 reads SYDVKM. The DNA of the CDR3 is TGTGCCAGCATCCCCCGGGGGCGCTTAACAGATACGCAGTATTTT. The encoded protein is CASIPRGRLTDTQYF.

This chain uses TRBV28 with TRBJ2-7; D gene unclear. V gave up 4 bases and J gave up 4 bases, with 23 bases separating them. From germline, CDR1 is MDHEN and CDR2 SYDVKM. The CDR3 contains 17 residues. DNA of the CDR3: TGTGCCAGCAGTTCCCCCTCCGGGCTCCCAATGGGGTACGAGCAGTACTTC. Its translation is CASSSPSGLPMGYEQYF.